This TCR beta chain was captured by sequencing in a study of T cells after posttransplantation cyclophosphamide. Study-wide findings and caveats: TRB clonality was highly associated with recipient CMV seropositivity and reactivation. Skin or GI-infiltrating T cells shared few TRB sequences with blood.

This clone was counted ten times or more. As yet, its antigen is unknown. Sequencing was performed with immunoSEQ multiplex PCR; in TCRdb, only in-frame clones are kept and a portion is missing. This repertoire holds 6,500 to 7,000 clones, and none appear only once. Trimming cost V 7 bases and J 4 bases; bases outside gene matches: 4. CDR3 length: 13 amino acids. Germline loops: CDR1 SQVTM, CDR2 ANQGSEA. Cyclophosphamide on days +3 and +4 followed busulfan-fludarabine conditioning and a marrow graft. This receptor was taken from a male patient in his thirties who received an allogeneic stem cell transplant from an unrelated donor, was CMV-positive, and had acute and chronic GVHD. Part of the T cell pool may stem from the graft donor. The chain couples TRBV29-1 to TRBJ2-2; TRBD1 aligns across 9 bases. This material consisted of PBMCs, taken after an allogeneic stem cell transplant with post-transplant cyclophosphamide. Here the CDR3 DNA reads TGCAGCGCCGGGACAGGGTCCACCGGGGAGCTGTTTTTT. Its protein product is CSAGTGSTGELFF.